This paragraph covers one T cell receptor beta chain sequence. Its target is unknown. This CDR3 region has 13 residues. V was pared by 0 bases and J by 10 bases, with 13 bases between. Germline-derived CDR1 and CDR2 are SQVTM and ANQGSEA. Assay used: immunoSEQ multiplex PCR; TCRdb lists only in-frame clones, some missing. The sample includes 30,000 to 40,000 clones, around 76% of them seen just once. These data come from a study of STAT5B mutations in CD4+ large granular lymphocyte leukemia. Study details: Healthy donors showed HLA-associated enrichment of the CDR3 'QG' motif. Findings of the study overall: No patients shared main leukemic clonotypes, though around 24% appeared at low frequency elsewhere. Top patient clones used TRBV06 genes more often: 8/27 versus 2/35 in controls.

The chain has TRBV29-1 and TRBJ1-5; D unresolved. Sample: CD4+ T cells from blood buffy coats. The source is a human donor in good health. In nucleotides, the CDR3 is TGCAGCGTTGAAGATTCCCCAGGAGAACCCCAGCATTTT. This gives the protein CSVEDSPGEPQHF.